The 25 T cell receptor beta chains given below trace back to one sample, sequenced in a study of breast tumors, draining lymph nodes, adjacent tissues. Breast cancer patients provided tissue from their axillary draining lymph nodes. TCRdb reanalysed the multiplex PCR reads using MiXCR and keeps one entry per CDR3 protein. The sample shows tens of thousands of distinct CDR3 sequences, roughly 29% of them seen only once. The material sequenced was axillary lymph node tissue. The receptor source for this set is a female donor with breast cancer. Some clones in this sample may be carry-over from other donors' samples.

There are many counts of this clonotype. The J gene is TRBJ2-3, the V gene TRBV7-2; no definite D call. CDR1 and CDR2 from the germline V gene are SGHTA and FQGNSA. This CDR3 region has 15 residues. V gave up 4 bases and J gave up 2 bases, with 13 bases separating them. CDR3 nucleotide sequence: TGTGCCAGCAGCTCGACCCTAGAGAACACAGATACGCAGTATTTT. As protein: CASSSTLENTDTQYF.

This clonotype came up many times. J is TRBJ2-7 and V is TRBV19, with D possibly TRBD1 on 5 matching bases. Germline V lookup: CDR1 LNHDA, CDR2 SQIVND (reference sequence). The V end lost 2 bases, the J end lost 6 bases, and 14 bases lay between the germline ends. The CDR3 totals 14 residues. CDR3 coding DNA: TGTGCCAGTAGTATAACGGCCCCAGGGCTCGAGCAGTACTTC. As protein: CASSITAPGLEQYF.

Remarks on this clonotype: A junction boundary mismatches the germline segment, possibly from a read error. In nucleotides, the CDR3 is TGTGCCAGCAGTCACTCCGGGACGGGGGGGTACAATGAGCAGTTCTTC. Translating it yields CASSHSGTGGYNEQFF. V gene TRBV6-4 combines with J gene TRBJ2-1; 8 bases align to TRBD2. This CDR3 contains 16 residues. Germline assignment: CDR1 MRHNA and CDR2 SNTAGT.

This clonotype was counted ten times or more. The rearrangement links TRBV5-1 to TRBJ2-5; the D call may be TRBD1 or TRBD2 (5 bases each). V gave up 2 bases and J gave up 4 bases, with 12 bases separating them. The CDR3 totals 14 residues. Germline V gene lookup returns CDR1 SGHRS and CDR2 YFSETQ. The CDR3 DNA follows: TGCGCCAGCAGCTTCGCCGGGGCATTAGAGACCCAGTACTTC. Protein: CASSFAGALETQYF.

This clonotype was seen ten or more times. The rearrangement links TRBV7-2 to TRBJ1-3; possibly TRBD1 for D (5 bases). The germline V and J ends were trimmed by 2 bases and 2 bases, with 13 bases remaining between them. The V gene's germline CDR1 is SGHTA and CDR2 FQGNSA. The CDR3 has 16 amino acids. The CDR3, as DNA: TGTGCCAGCAGCTTATCCTGGGGGGGGACTGGAAACACCATATATTTT. Translation: CASSLSWGGTGNTIYF.

This clonotype appeared once. With a much larger clone just one base away, this may be a read error. The chain is built from TRBV6-5 and TRBJ2-2; D is possibly TRBD2 (5 bases). From germline, CDR1 is MNHEY and CDR2 SVGAGI. This CDR3 is built from 17 residues. For the CDR3, the DNA is TGTGCCAGCAGTTATATTTCGTCGGGAAGAGGCACCGGGGAGCTGTCTTTT. The encoded protein is CASSYISSGRGTGELSF.

As to this clonotype: A much more abundant neighbour one base away suggests this may be a read error. CDR3 DNA sequence: TGCGCCAGCAGCCAGCTTCTCGGGACAGGGGGAATCAATGGGCAGTTCTTC. Encoded protein: CASSQLLGTGGINGQFF. The V and J genes are TRBV4-1 and TRBJ2-1; TRBD1 agrees at 11 bases. The germline V gene has CDR1 MGHRA and CDR2 YSYEKL. This CDR3 is built from 17 residues.

This clonotype was recorded at least ten times. The chain links TRBV20-1 to TRBJ1-6, with D possibly matching TRBD1 (5 bases). The CDR3 is 12 amino acids. V was cut by 6 bases and J by 8 bases, with 11 bases left in between. CDR1 and CDR2 (germline): DFQATT, SNEGSKA (reference sequence). The CDR3 loop reads CSAGRSYSPLHF. For the CDR3, the DNA is TGCAGTGCGGGACGGTCTTATTCACCCCTCCACTTT.

Ten or more counts support this clonotype. The chain links TRBV30 to TRBJ2-7; TRBD1 might be the D (5 bases). This CDR3 region has 13 residues. Trimming left V 5 bases short and J 1 base short, with 12 bases between. Germline lookup yields CDR1 GTSNPN and CDR2 SVGIG (reference sequence). As DNA, the CDR3 is TGTGCCTGGTCAGGGCGGCTTTCCTACGAGCAGTACTTC. It codes for CAWSGRLSYEQYF.

This clonotype was observed a handful of times. This sequence joins TRBV28 and TRBJ2-7; D is possibly TRBD2 (6 bases). V lost 3 bases to trimming and J lost 1 base, with 16 bases between them. The CDR3 runs to 16 residues. CDR1 and CDR2 from the germline V gene are MDHEN and SYDVKM. The CDR3 reads CASSLSPGEFSYEQYF. The CDR3 bases are TGTGCCAGCAGTTTGTCCCCGGGGGAGTTTTCCTACGAGCAGTACTTC.

The CDR3 is CASGFPAGGPDGEQFF. The CDR3 region has the DNA TGTGCTAGTGGTTTCCCAGCGGGAGGGCCGGATGGTGAGCAGTTCTTC. J is TRBJ2-1 and V is TRBV12-5; TRBD2 aligns across 10 bases. V trimming: 3 bases; J trimming: 9 bases; junction bases outside the gene matches: 11. The CDR3 has 16 residues. Germline CDR1 reads LGHNT; CDR2 reads FRNRAP.

This clonotype was observed at least ten times. CDR3 amino acids: CASSPQVTSGFQETQYF. In nucleotides, the CDR3 is TGTGCCAGCAGCCCACAGGTGACTAGCGGCTTCCAAGAGACCCAGTACTTC. The chain couples TRBV4-2 to TRBJ2-5; 9 positions match TRBD2. With 4 bases clipped from V and 1 base from J, the junction kept 10 bases outside the gene matches. The CDR3 totals 17 residues. The germline V gene encodes CDR1 LGHNA and CDR2 YNFKEQ.

A word on this clonotype: A much more abundant neighbour one base away suggests this may be a read error. Since no conserved phenylalanine or tryptophan closes the CDR3, a read error is the likely cause. The chain carries TRBV19 and TRBJ2-1; TRBD1 matches 8 bases. The junction had 12 bases not matched to a gene; V was cut back by 4 bases and J by 7 bases. There are 16 residues in the CDR3. Germline V gene sequence: CDR1 LNHDA, CDR2 SQIVND (reference sequence). The CDR3 DNA reads as TGTGCCAGTAGTACAGGGGGCCGACGGATGAGAAATGAGCAGTTCTCC. It is translated as CASSTGGRRMRNEQFS.

This clonotype was seen ten or more times. A single base separates this from a much larger clone, so it may be a read error. The chain recombines TRBV7-2 with TRBJ2-2, with TRBD1 matching over 10 bases. Germline values: CDR1 SGHTA, CDR2 FQGNSA. The CDR3 is made up of 17 amino acids. J gave up 4 bases and V 7 bases, and 12 bases lay outside the gene matches. CDR3 in DNA: TGTGCCAGCATCAGGGACAGGGGAGCTGGCAGCACCGGGGAGCTGTTTTTT. Translation: CASIRDRGAGSTGELFF. Using reference TRBV7-2 and TRBJ2-2 for the parts outside the CDR3, the full variable domain is GAGVSQSPSNKVTEKGKDVELRCDPISGHTALYWYRQSLGQGLEFLIYFQGNSAPDKSGLPSDRFSAERTGGSVSTLTIQRTQQEDSAVYLCASIRDRGAGSTGELFFGEGSRLTVL.

This clonotype was counted at least ten times. A junction end diverges from the germline sequence, so it may reflect a read error. The rearrangement links TRBV6-5 to TRBJ1-2, with 8 bases aligning to TRBD1. The CDR3 runs to 15 residues. Germline CDR1 is MNHEY and CDR2 is SVGAGI. CDR3 in amino acids: CASSHSGTGNYGYTF. The CDR3 region has the DNA TGTGCCAGCAGTCACTCCGGGACAGGCAACTATGGCTACACCTTC.

The chain couples TRBV30 to TRBJ1-5, with D hard to call. V lost 5 bases and J lost 11, with 13 bases in between. Per the germline V gene, CDR1 is GTSNPN and CDR2 is SVGIG (reference sequence). The CDR3 contains 11 residues. CDR3: CAWEREETQHF. CDR3 nucleotide sequence: TGTGCCTGGGAGAGAGAAGAGACCCAGCATTTT.

A remark on this clonotype: The CDR3 does not end in the conserved phenylalanine or tryptophan, so this is likely a read error. The chain carries TRBV7-3 and TRBJ2-2; D remains unclear. The germline gives CDR1 SGHTA, CDR2 FQGTGA. Between the trimmed V and J ends, which lost 5 bases and 9 bases, there was a span of 13 bases. The CDR3 sequence is 13 residues long. CDR3 DNA: TGTGCCAGCAGCCCAACCTCCGGTTGGGAGCTGTTTTCT. Translation: CASSPTSGWELFS.

This clonotype was seen at least ten times. The V call is TRBV30, the J call TRBJ1-5; 8 bases line up with TRBD1. J lost 1 base, V lost 7 bases, and 21 bases had no gene match. In germline, CDR1 is GTSNPN, CDR2 SVGIG (reference sequence). CDR3 size: 19 residues. The CDR3 sequence is CAYSAGTGLLSRSNQPQHF. DNA for the CDR3: TGTGCCTATTCCGCCGGGACAGGACTTCTCTCAAGGAGCAATCAGCCCCAGCATTTT.

The chain employs TRBV5-4 and TRBJ1-6, with TRBD1 matching 10 bases. Germline V gene data show CDR1 as SGHNT and CDR2 as YYREEE (reference sequence). Losses at the gene ends were 4 bases for V and 9 bases for J; bases not matched to a gene: 4. This CDR3 has 14 amino acids. The DNA for the CDR3 is TGTGCCAGCAGCACAAGGACAGGGGGTTCACCCCTCCACTTT. Protein product: CASSTRTGGSPLHF.

This clonotype was observed at least ten times. V and J are TRBV20-1 and TRBJ2-7; 8 bases fit TRBD2. The CDR3 has 12 amino acids. The germline gives CDR1 DFQATT, CDR2 SNEGSKA (reference sequence). Trimming at V came to 8 bases and at J to 4 bases, leaving 7 bases not matched to a gene. The CDR3 loop reads CSTGTSQYEQYF. As DNA, the CDR3 is TGCAGTACCGGGACTAGTCAGTACGAGCAGTACTTC.

This clonotype was counted many times. The rearrangement joins TRBV11-1 to TRBJ1-1; 7 bases agree with TRBD1. After removal of 0 bases from V and 3 bases from J, the junction contained 1 base not matched to a gene. From germline, CDR1 is SGHAT and CDR2 FQDESV (reference sequence). This CDR3 contains 14 residues. DNA for the CDR3: TGTGCCAGCAGCTTAGCCGGACAGGACACTGAAGCTTTCTTT. Translation: CASSLAGQDTEAFF.

This clonotype was found many times. This may be a read error, as it is one base from a much larger clone. The chain recombines TRBV4-3 with TRBJ1-2; 7 nucleotides line up with TRBD1. This CDR3 is built from 13 residues. V shed 5 bases, J shed 6 bases, and the junction held 6 bases outside the gene matches. Looked up from germline, CDR1 is LGHNA and CDR2 is YSLEER. The CDR3 sequence: CASSGRGSNGYTF. CDR3 in DNA: TGCGCCAGCAGCGGCAGGGGGTCTAATGGCTACACCTTC.

The chain employs TRBV9 and TRBJ2-7; TRBD2 matches at 13 bases. In germline, CDR1 is SGDLS, CDR2 YYNGEE. With V trimmed by 4 bases and J by 3 bases, 4 bases remained unmatched. This CDR3 comprises 15 residues. CDR3 sequence: CASSPGLAGIYEQYF. The DNA for the CDR3 is TGTGCCAGCAGCCCGGGACTAGCGGGAATCTACGAGCAGTACTTC.

This clonotype was counted ten times or more. The chain couples TRBV28 to TRBJ1-5, with a possible D match to TRBD1 (6 bases). The germline V gene has CDR1 MDHEN and CDR2 SYDVKM. Trimming left V 5 bases short and J 0 bases short, with 20 bases between. There are 18 residues in the CDR3. This CDR3 is CASSPAGHALYSNQPQHF. In nucleotides, the CDR3 is TGTGCCAGCAGTCCCGCGGGACACGCGCTTTATAGCAATCAGCCCCAGCATTTT.

This clonotype was found many times. The J gene is TRBJ1-5, the V gene TRBV5-1, with D unclear. Germline V gives CDR1 SGHRS, CDR2 YFSETQ. CDR3 length: 13 residues. Trimming took off 0 bases at V and 6 bases at J, with 7 bases between the two ends. The CDR3 bases are TGCGCCAGCAGCTTGGCCCCTGGTCAGCCCCAGCATTTT. Amino acid sequence: CASSLAPGQPQHF.